This T cell receptor (beta chain) is from a study of CD8 T cells in ankylosing spondylitis. TCRdb re-called the 5' RACE reads with MiXCR, one entry per CDR3 protein. This sample has around 300,000 distinct CDR3 sequences, with about 15% found just once. Study findings and constraints: Disease-associated clones were reportedly significantly overrepresented in matched ankylosing spondylitis synovial fluid.

Of note for this clonotype: Its antigen remains unknown.

V was cut by 7 bases and J by 2 bases, with 18 bases left in between. CDR3 length: 15 amino acids. The sequenced sample consisted of blood, either unsorted or a sorted T cell fraction (not recorded which). The clonotype comes from a male donor with ankylosing spondylitis or in good health (not recorded which). The chain is built from TRBV12-3 or TRBV12-4 and TRBJ2-7; D possibly corresponds to TRBD1 (6 bases). CDR3 in DNA: TGTGCCAGCAACCCGACTGGGTACAGGGCCTACGAGCAGTACTTC. The encoded protein is CASNPTGYRAYEQYF.